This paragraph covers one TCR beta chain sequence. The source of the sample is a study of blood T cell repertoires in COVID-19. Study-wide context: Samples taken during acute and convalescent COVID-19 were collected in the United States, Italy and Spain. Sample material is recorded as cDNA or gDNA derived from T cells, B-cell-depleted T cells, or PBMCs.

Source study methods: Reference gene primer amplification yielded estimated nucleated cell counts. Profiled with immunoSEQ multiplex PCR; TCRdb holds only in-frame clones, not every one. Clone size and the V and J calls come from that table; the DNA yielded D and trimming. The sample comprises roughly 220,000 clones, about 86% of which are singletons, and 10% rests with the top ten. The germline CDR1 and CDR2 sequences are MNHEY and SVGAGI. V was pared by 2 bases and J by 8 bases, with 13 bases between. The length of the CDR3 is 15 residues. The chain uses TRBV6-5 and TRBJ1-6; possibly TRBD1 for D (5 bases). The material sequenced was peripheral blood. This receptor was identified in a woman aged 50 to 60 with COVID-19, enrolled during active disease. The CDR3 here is CASSYEPGDYSPLHF. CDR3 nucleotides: TGTGCCAGCAGTTACGAACCTGGGGACTATTCACCCCTCCACTTT.